This T cell receptor beta chain was observed in a study of shared clonotypes between healthy human individuals. Study findings and constraints: Generation of non-shared clonotypes was less probable than generation of clonotypes shared by all four donors. Across a handful of donors, naive CD4 shared roughly 5%, naive CD8 over 3%, memory CD4 roughly 2.4%, memory CD8 0.4%.

The CDR3 has 10 amino acids. Donation came from healthy HIV-negative adults that had no recent acute infections or vaccinations. As concerns this clone: Its matching antigen is unknown.

Assay execution took place at the deep level. Clones were read by immunoSEQ multiplex PCR, and TCRdb kept only the in-frame ones, dropping some. The profile covers 2,500,000 or so clones, with around 93% appearing a single time and approximately 0.41% taken by the ten largest. Sequencing used naive CD4+ T cells from PBMCs. Stated subset: CD45RA+ positively selected. The TCR comes from a young man in good health. Some clones in this sample may be carry-over from other donors' samples. The V call is TRBV21-1, the J call TRBJ2-5. TRBV21-1 is a pseudogene segment. The CDR3 is CASVRETQYF. The DNA of the CDR3 is TGTGCCTCTGTTAGGGAGACCCAGTACTTC.